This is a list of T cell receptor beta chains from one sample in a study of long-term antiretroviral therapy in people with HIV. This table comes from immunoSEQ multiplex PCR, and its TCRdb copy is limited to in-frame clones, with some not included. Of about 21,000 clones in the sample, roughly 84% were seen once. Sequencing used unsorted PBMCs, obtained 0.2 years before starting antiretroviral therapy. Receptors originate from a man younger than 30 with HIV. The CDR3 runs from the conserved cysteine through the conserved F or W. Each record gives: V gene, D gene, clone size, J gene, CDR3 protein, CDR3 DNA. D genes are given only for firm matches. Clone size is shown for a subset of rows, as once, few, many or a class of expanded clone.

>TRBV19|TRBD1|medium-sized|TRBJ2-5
CASSEGQGLTQYF
TGTGCCAGTAGTGAGGGACAGGGGCTAACCCAGTACTTC
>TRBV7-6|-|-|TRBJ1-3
CASSLGGPGNTIYF
TGTGCCAGCAGCTTAGGAGGTCCTGGAAACACCATATATTTT
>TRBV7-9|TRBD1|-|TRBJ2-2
CASSFDRVDGELFF
TGTGCCAGCAGCTTTGACAGGGTGGACGGGGAGCTGTTTTTT
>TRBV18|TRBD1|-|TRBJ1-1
CASSRNRGSTEAFF
TGTGCCAGCTCACGGAACAGGGGGAGCACTGAAGCTTTCTTT
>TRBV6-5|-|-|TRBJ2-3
CASSSGLDTQYF
TGTGCCAGCAGTTCCGGGCTAGATACGCAGTATTTT
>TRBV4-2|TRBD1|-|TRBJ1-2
CASSQRVRRTGGEDGYTF
TGTGCCAGCAGCCAAAGGGTACGGCGGACAGGGGGCGAGGATGGCTACACCTTC
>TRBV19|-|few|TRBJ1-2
CASSKGRILLANYGYTF
TGTGCCAGTAGTAAAGGACGGATACTTCTAGCTAACTATGGCTACACCTTC
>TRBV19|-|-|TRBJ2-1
CASSISSRYNEQFF
TGTGCCAGTAGTATATCCTCTAGGTACAATGAGCAGTTCTTC
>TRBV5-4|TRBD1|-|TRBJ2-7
CASSLEWTGDEQYF
TGTGCCAGCAGCTTGGAATGGACAGGGGACGAGCAGTACTTC
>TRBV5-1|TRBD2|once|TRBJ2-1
CASSITVAGGYNEQFF
TGCGCCAGCAGCATCACAGTAGCGGGGGGTTACAATGAGCAGTTCTTC
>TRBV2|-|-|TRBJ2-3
CASSLDTQYF
TGTGCCAGCAGCCTAGATACGCAGTATTTT
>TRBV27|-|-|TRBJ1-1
CASSVVGTTNTEAFF
TGTGCCAGCAGCGTTGTTGGGACGACGAACACTGAAGCTTTCTTT
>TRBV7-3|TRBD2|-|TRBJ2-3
CASSVTSGSADTQYF
TGTGCCAGCAGCGTGACTAGCGGGAGTGCAGATACGCAGTATTTT
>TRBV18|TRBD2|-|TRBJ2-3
CASSPTSGGAGETQYF
TGTGCCAGCTCACCAACTAGCGGGGGGGCAGGAGAGACGCAGTATTTT
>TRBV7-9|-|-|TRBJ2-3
CASSFRNANTQYF
TGTGCCAGCAGCTTCCGCAATGCGAATACGCAGTATTTT
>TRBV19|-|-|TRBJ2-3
CASHDTQGRATQYF
TGTGCCAGTCACGATACCCAGGGTCGGGCTACGCAGTATTTT
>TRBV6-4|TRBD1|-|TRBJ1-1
CASSDSRGGSNTEAFF
TGTGCCAGCAGTGACTCCAGGGGGGGCTCGAACACTGAAGCTTTCTTT
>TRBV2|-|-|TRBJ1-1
CASSERGYTEAFF
TGTGCCAGCAGTGAAAGGGGTTACACTGAAGCTTTCTTT
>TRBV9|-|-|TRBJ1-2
CASSLGGDYGYTF
TGTGCCAGCAGCTTGGGGGGGGACTATGGCTACACCTTC
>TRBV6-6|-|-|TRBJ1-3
CASSLLSGNTIYF
TGTGCCAGCAGCCTCTTGTCTGGAAACACCATATATTTT
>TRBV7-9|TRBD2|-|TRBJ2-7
CASSQLAESYEQYF
TGTGCCAGCAGCCAACTAGCGGAATCTTACGAGCAGTACTTC
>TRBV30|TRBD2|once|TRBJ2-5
CAWSVPGGPETQYF
TGTGCCTGGAGTGTCCCGGGAGGGCCAGAGACCCAGTACTTC
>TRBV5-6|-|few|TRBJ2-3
CASSSGGPSRTDTQYF
TGTGCCAGCAGCTCCGGTGGGCCCTCCCGCACAGATACGCAGTATTTT
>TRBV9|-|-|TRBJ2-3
CASSSRGAGDTQYF
TGTGCCAGCAGCTCGAGGGGGGCCGGAGATACGCAGTATTTT
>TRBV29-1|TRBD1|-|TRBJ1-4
CSGGQGYEKLFF
TGCAGCGGTGGACAGGGGTATGAAAAACTGTTTTTT
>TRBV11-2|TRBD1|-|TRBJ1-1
CASSLLTGVNTEAFF
TGTGCCAGCAGCTTGCTTACAGGGGTGAACACTGAAGCTTTCTTT